The present TCR beta chain was sequenced within a study of cytomegalovirus exposure and HLA in healthy donors. CDR3 length equals 16 residues. Trimming pared 2 bases from V and 1 base from J, leaving 14 bases between. In germline, CDR1 is SGHTA, CDR2 FQGNSA. 13 Jbeta primers and 60 Vbeta primers were used for the PCR. The assay was immunoSEQ multiplex PCR, and TCRdb's table has in-frame clones only and misses some. The table includes 150,000 to 200,000 clones, roughly 80% detected once. The chain employs TRBV7-2 and TRBJ1-2; D might be TRBD1 (5 bases). The sequence was collected from a male donor in good health and CMV-seropositive. Sequencing was carried out using PBMCs. The DNA of the CDR3 is TGTGCCAGCAGCTTAATAACAGGCCCAGTTAACTATGGCTACACCTTC. Translating gives CASSLITGPVNYGYTF.